The rows below give T cell receptor beta chains drawn from one sample of a study of blood T cell repertoires in COVID-19. Data came from immunoSEQ multiplex PCR; TCRdb stores just in-frame clones and leaves some out. The data contain 55,000 to 65,000 clones, more than 70% of them singletons. Sample: peripheral blood. These receptors originate from a man between 60 and 75 years old with active or convalescent COVID-19. CDR3s leave out the opening cysteine and the closing phenylalanine or tryptophan.

j_gene,v_gene,CDR3aa
TRBJ2-3,TRBV4-1,ASSQGGTSGSGPDTQY
TRBJ1-1,TRBV20-1,SATVNTEAF
TRBJ2-3,TRBV7-3,ASSPLGGLADTQY
TRBJ2-5,TRBV28,ASSFLGGASKETQY
TRBJ2-3,TRBV4-1,ASSPGQTSTDTQY
TRBJ1-4,TRBV14,ASSQERGGSAEKLF
TRBJ2-7,TRBV4-2,ASSQGEVAGNEQY
TRBJ1-1,TRBV5-1,ASSVDGSWTEAF
TRBJ2-7,TRBV4-1,ASSQALGTSSYEQY
TRBJ2-2,TRBV25-1,ASSARWSTGELF
TRBJ1-1,TRBV27,ASSLIKGGTEAF
TRBJ2-1,TRBV2,ASSYIAEPNYNEQF
TRBJ1-4,TRBV7-2,ASSKGVTNEKLF
TRBJ2-7,TRBV4-3,ASSQDPLGRREQY
TRBJ1-6,TRBV6-2/TRBV6-3,ASSHRGDNSPLH
TRBJ1-2,TRBV2,ARFDRGRSGYT
TRBJ1-6,TRBV6-1,ASSEGGTPYNSPLH
TRBJ1-5,TRBV27,ASSLSRYTANQPQH
TRBJ2-3,TRBV6-2/TRBV6-3,ASSFAGTSTDTQY
TRBJ2-7,TRBV18,ASSPIASSYEQY
TRBJ2-1,TRBV29-1,SVDGKGGSSYNEQF
TRBJ2-4,TRBV6-4,ASSTSGRASDIQY
TRBJ1-1,TRBV5-1,ASGDRGNTEAF
TRBJ2-1,TRBV9,ASSVVGTVPSSYNEQF
TRBJ1-6,TRBV4-1,ASSQEGRGNNSPLH
TRBJ1-2,TRBV7-2,ASSRQGAPNYGYT
TRBJ2-7,TRBV23-1,ASRSHHDLTYEQY
TRBJ1-5,TRBV6-5,ASSYSKARADQPQH
TRBJ1-1,TRBV19,ASSKSGYTEAF
TRBJ1-2,TRBV28,ASSLGNPGQGHGYT
TRBJ2-7,TRBV6-5,ASSYSGGVNYEQY
TRBJ2-1,TRBV19,ASSITGSDNYNEQF
TRBJ1-2,TRBV10-3,AIRTTTESVYGYT
TRBJ2-7,TRBV6-2/TRBV6-3,ASSALGAEQY
TRBJ2-7,TRBV6-2/TRBV6-3,ASSVGQRGPYEQY
TRBJ1-3,TRBV10-2,ASSDPTGSGNTIY
TRBJ1-1,TRBV7-2,ASSLEYSNTEAF
TRBJ2-2,TRBV29-1,SVPRGQGMRGELF
TRBJ1-4,TRBV2,ASRATDSSTNEKLF
TRBJ2-4,TRBV10-2,ASRAEGAKNIQY
TRBJ1-5,TRBV18,ASSQQGGEPQH
TRBJ1-1,TRBV6-2/TRBV6-3,ASSYTGYTEAF
TRBJ1-4,TRBV4-2,ASSRSGGQGEKLF
TRBJ1-1,TRBV27,ASSFLMDSMNTEAF
TRBJ1-6,TRBV9,ASSVAPGSSYNSPLH
TRBJ2-7,TRBV4-1,ASSRENRDPGKPRNYEQY
TRBJ2-5,TRBV28,ASSPSGGRQETQY
TRBJ2-1,TRBV6-5,ASSYPGTRGDEQF
TRBJ2-1,TRBV27,ASSVDTGLSYNEQF
TRBJ1-2,TRBV29-1,SVTLLGGSSYGYT
TRBJ1-2,TRBV4-2,ASSHLGQNSNYGYT
TRBJ1-6,TRBV7-3,ASSSADNSPLH
TRBJ2-7,TRBV2,ASSRTQAGAYEQY